Below, 9 T cell receptor beta chains from the same sample are listed, as sequenced in a study of CD8 T cells in ankylosing spondylitis listed by TCRdb under 2017. Results the study describes overall, beyond this receptor: Blood from ankylosing spondylitis patients appeared to be characterized by a TCR beta motif made up of about 8 highly homologous amino acid variants.

The antigens for these receptors are not known. Receptor libraries were prepared by 5' RACE. The reads were generated on an Illumina HiSeq 2500. Starting from the raw public reads, TCRdb applied fastp trimming at Q25, assembled clones with MiXCR and retained in-frame beta chains. Rows with a matching CDR3 protein are joined into one entry that keeps the most common DNA and genes. The sample table lists about 220,000 distinct CDR3 sequences, approximately 20% of them with a count of one. The top ten constitute 40% to 50% of the sample. The source material was blood, either unsorted or a sorted T cell fraction (not recorded which). These receptors came from a male donor with ankylosing spondylitis.

The V gene is TRBV10-3, the J gene TRBJ2-1; weak D call: TRBD2 (7 bases). Germline lookup yields CDR1 ENHRY and CDR2 SYGVKD. The CDR3 runs 16 residues. The V and J ends lost 0 bases and 2 bases respectively, with 11 bases between them. CDR3 in DNA: TGTGCCATCAGTGAGTCGGAGGGGGGGCCCTACAATGAGCAGTTCTTC. Amino acid sequence: CAISESEGGPYNEQFF.

Only a few counts were recorded for this clonotype. The chain uses TRBV3-1 and TRBJ2-1; the match to TRBD2 covers 7 bases. The CDR3 runs to 18 residues. Germline assignment: CDR1 LGHDT and CDR2 YNNKEL (reference sequence). V lost 1 base and J lost 4; bases outside the gene matches: 13. The DNA for the CDR3 is TGTGCCAGCAGCCAAGGCGGTAGCGGGCCGGGGTGGTACAATGAGCAGTTCTTC. This translates into CASSQGGSGPGWYNEQFF.

This clonotype has more than one count but fewer than ten. The chain joins TRBV12-3 or TRBV12-4 to TRBJ2-2; TRBD1 or TRBD2 may be the D gene (5 bases each). The CDR3 contains 14 residues. Trimming shortened V by 3 bases and J by 10 bases, and 15 bases separated the two germline ends. The CDR3 region has the DNA TGTGCCAGCAGTTTGGGGCTAGCAGGAGAGGAGCTGTTTTTT. This translates into CASSLGLAGEELFF.

This clonotype was picked up one time. This chain links TRBV7-9 with TRBJ2-5, with a possible D match to TRBD1 (7 bases). Trimming removed 5 bases at V and 2 bases at J, with 9 bases between. Germline V gene sequence: CDR1 SEHNR, CDR2 FQNEAQ (reference sequence). The CDR3 covers 13 residues. CDR3 in amino acids: CASSAGQQETQYF. The CDR3 DNA sequence: TGTGCCAGCAGCGCGGGACAGCAAGAGACCCAGTACTTC. Full variable domain (remainder filled in from reference TRBV7-9 and TRBJ2-5): DTGVSQNPRHKITKRGQNVTFRCDPISEHNRLYWYRQTLGQGPEFLTYFQNEAQLEKSRLLSDRFSAERPKGSFSTLEIQRTEQGDSAMYLCASSAGQQETQYFGPGTRLLVL.

The table lists this clonotype with many counts. The rearrangement links TRBV7-2 to TRBJ1-1; no firm D call. The CDR3 extends over 11 amino acids. Germline-derived CDR1 and CDR2 are SGHTA and FQGNSA. The ends were cut back, 3 bases at V and 3 bases at J, with 2 bases in the middle. This CDR3 reads CASSFYTEAFF. The CDR3 nucleotides are TGTGCCAGCAGCTTTTACACTGAAGCTTTCTTT.

The V call is TRBV6-1, the J call TRBJ2-2, with TRBD1 matching 7 bases. CDR1 and CDR2 (germline): MNHNS, SASEGT. The CDR3 has 14 residues. The J segment lost 6 bases and the V segment lost 5 bases, leaving 6 bases of the junction unmatched. The CDR3 here is CASSPTGMAGELFF. The CDR3 region has the DNA TGTGCCAGCAGTCCGACAGGGATGGCCGGGGAGCTGTTTTTT.

This clonotype was counted only a few times. The chain joins TRBV7-2 to TRBJ2-3; 7 nucleotides match TRBD2. There are 16 residues in the CDR3. V lost 1 base and J lost 2; bases outside the gene matches: 6. CDR1 is SGHTA and CDR2 is FQGNSA in the germline V gene. CDR3 sequence (DNA): TGTGCCAGCAGCTTAGAGTTCCGGGAGGCCACAGATACGCAGTATTTT. Translated: CASSLEFREATDTQYF. Full variable domain (rest looked up from reference TRBV7-2 and TRBJ2-3): GAGVSQSPSNKVTEKGKDVELRCDPISGHTALYWYRQSLGQGLEFLIYFQGNSAPDKSGLPSDRFSAERTGGSVSTLTIQRTQQEDSAVYLCASSLEFREATDTQYFGPGTRLTVL.

Only a few counts were recorded for this clonotype. V gene TRBV7-2 combines with J gene TRBJ2-3; TRBD2 aligns across 7 bases. Germline V gene data show CDR1 as SGHTA and CDR2 as FQGNSA. Trimming cost V 6 bases and J 0 bases; bases outside gene matches: 6. The length of the CDR3 is 15 residues. The CDR3 here is CASRPSGASTDTQYF. CDR3 coding DNA: TGTGCCAGCAGACCAAGCGGGGCTAGCACAGATACGCAGTATTTT.

The CDR3 coding sequence is TGTGCCAGTAGTATAGCTGGCGGGACAGTGAACACTGAAGCTTTCTTT. Protein: CASSIAGGTVNTEAFF. The chain employs TRBV19 and TRBJ1-1; 7 bases line up with TRBD1. The CDR3 totals 16 residues. With V trimmed by 1 base and J by 0 bases, 5 bases remained unmatched. Germline assignment: CDR1 LNHDA and CDR2 SQIVND (reference sequence).